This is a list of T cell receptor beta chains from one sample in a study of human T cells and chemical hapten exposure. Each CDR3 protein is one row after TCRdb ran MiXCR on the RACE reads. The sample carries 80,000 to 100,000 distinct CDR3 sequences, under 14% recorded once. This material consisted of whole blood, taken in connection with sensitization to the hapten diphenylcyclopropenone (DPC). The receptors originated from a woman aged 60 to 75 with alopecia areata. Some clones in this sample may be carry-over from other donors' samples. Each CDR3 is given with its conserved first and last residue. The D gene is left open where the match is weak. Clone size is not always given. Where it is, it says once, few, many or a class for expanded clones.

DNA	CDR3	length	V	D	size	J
TGCAGTGCCGTGACTAGAGGGTACGAGCAGTACTTC	CSAVTRGYEQYF	12	TRBV20-1	NA	many	TRBJ2-7
TGTGCCAGCAGCTTAGGCAGATTCCAAGAGACCCAGTACTTC	CASSLGRFQETQYF	14	TRBV11-2	NA	NA	TRBJ2-5
TGTGCCAGCAGCCTCGGCGGCCGAGAAGAGACCCAGTACTTC	CASSLGGREETQYF	14	TRBV3-1	NA	many	TRBJ2-5
TGCAGTGCTAGCGGGGGGGCCTCTGTGGATGAGCAGTTCTTC	CSASGGASVDEQFF	14	TRBV20-1	TRBD2	few	TRBJ2-1
TGCAGCGTTGGACGGTTAAAGGGCTGGGACACAGATACGCAGTATTTT	CSVGRLKGWDTDTQYF	16	TRBV29-1	NA	NA	TRBJ2-3
TGCGCCAGCAGTCCTCAGGACAGCACAGATACGCAGTATTTT	CASSPQDSTDTQYF	14	TRBV5-1	NA	many	TRBJ2-3
TGTGCCAGCAGCCGGCGGGCTCTTAGCACAGATACGCAGTATTTT	CASSRRALSTDTQYF	15	TRBV5-4	NA	few	TRBJ2-3
TGCAGTGCTCTCTCGACTAGCGGGGGGACTTCCTACGAGCAGTACTTC	CSALSTSGGTSYEQYF	16	TRBV20-1	TRBD2	few	TRBJ2-7
TGTGCCAGTAGTATGAGTGGCTCCGGGGATACGCAGTATTTT	CASSMSGSGDTQYF	14	TRBV19	NA	many	TRBJ2-3
TGTGCCAGCAGTGAAGAAGGGGGCTGGGTGCCCCAGCATTTT	CASSEEGGWVPQHF	14	TRBV6-1	TRBD1	many	TRBJ1-5
TGTGCCATCAGGAGGGACGGCGAAGCTTTCTTT	CAIRRDGEAFF	11	TRBV10-3	NA	few	TRBJ1-1
TGCAGTGCTAGAGATCGAGGGACAGGGGCTAACACTGAAGCTTTCTTT	CSARDRGTGANTEAFF	16	TRBV20-1	TRBD1	few	TRBJ1-1
TGCGCCAGCGGACGACAGGGCGACGAAAAACTGTTTTTT	CASGRQGDEKLFF	13	TRBV10-2	TRBD1	many	TRBJ1-4
TGCGCCAGCAGCTTGGCGGTGGTGTCCTACAATGAGCAGTTCTTC	CASSLAVVSYNEQFF	15	TRBV5-1	NA	few	TRBJ2-1
TGTGCCAGCTCATGGGGGGGACAGGGTGACTATGGCTACACCTTC	CASSWGGQGDYGYTF	15	TRBV5-4	TRBD1	few	TRBJ1-2
TGTGCCAGCAGCCAAGGATTGAGCGGGGGGGCGTCAGATACGCAGTATTTT	CASSQGLSGGASDTQYF	17	TRBV4-2	TRBD2	many	TRBJ2-3
TGTGCCAGCAGTTACAGAGACTCGGGGAGCTTCTACGAGCAGTACTTC	CASSYRDSGSFYEQYF	16	TRBV6-5	NA	many	TRBJ2-7
TGTGCCAGCAGTTCCCCAGCGGGGGGGCCCTACAATGAGCAGTTCTTC	CASSSPAGGPYNEQFF	16	TRBV27	TRBD2	many	TRBJ2-1
TGCAGTGCTAGGGGACAGGGCCATGGGGCGAGTAGCAATCAGCCCCAGCATTTT	CSARGQGHGASSNQPQHF	18	TRBV20-1	TRBD1	many	TRBJ1-5
TGTGCCAGCAGTTACTCGAAGCAGGGGATGGCCTACGAGCAGTACTTC	CASSYSKQGMAYEQYF	16	TRBV6-5	NA	NA	TRBJ2-7
TGTGCCAGCAGCTTAGATGTGAGAAGGAGCACGGACACCATATATTTT	CASSLDVRRSTDTIYF	16	TRBV11-2	NA	many	TRBJ1-3
TGTGCCAGCAGCGGATTGGGACTGGCAAGGGGTGAGCAGTACTTC	CASSGLGLARGEQYF	15	TRBV7-8	NA	many	TRBJ2-7
TGTGCCAGCAGCCAAGGTCTCTGGGGGGGGTACGAGCAGTACTTC	CASSQGLWGGYEQYF	15	TRBV3-1	TRBD2	few	TRBJ2-7
TGCGCCAGCAGCACCGGGACCCACACCGGGGAGCTGTTTTTT	CASSTGTHTGELFF	14	TRBV10-1	NA	few	TRBJ2-2
TGTGCCAGCGCCTTCTTAAGGGGGGAGGAGCAGTTCTTC	CASAFLRGEEQFF	13	TRBV6-6	NA	many	TRBJ2-1
TGTGCCAGCAGTCCGAGCAGTTCTAACTATGGCTACACCTTC	CASSPSSSNYGYTF	14	TRBV7-2	NA	many	TRBJ1-2
TGCAGTGCTGGAGGAGGCACAGATACGCAGTATTTT	CSAGGGTDTQYF	12	TRBV20-1	NA	few	TRBJ2-3
TGTGCCAGCGCGAACTTATGGGCAGGGACGAACACCGGGGAGCTGTTTTTT	CASANLWAGTNTGELFF	17	TRBV12-3/TRBV12-4	NA	NA	TRBJ2-2
TGTGCCAGCAGCCACTCCCGGGGGGCGACCTACAATGAGCAGTTCTTC	CASSHSRGATYNEQFF	16	TRBV27	NA	many	TRBJ2-1
TGCGCCAGCAGCTTGACTAGCGGGGTCACCGGGGAGCTGTTTTTT	CASSLTSGVTGELFF	15	TRBV5-1	TRBD2	many	TRBJ2-2
TGTGCCAGCAGCTTGTCGTGGAGCGGGAGTGGTGGAACAGATACGCAGTATTTT	CASSLSWSGSGGTDTQYF	18	TRBV5-5	TRBD2	NA	TRBJ2-3
TGCGCCAGCAGCTTGATGACAGACGGAGAAGAGACCCAGTACTTC	CASSLMTDGEETQYF	15	TRBV5-1	NA	many	TRBJ2-5
TGCGCCAGCAGCTTGGCCTTACAGGTCGGGGAGCTGTTTTTT	CASSLALQVGELFF	14	TRBV5-1	NA	few	TRBJ2-2
TGTGCCAGCAGCGTAGACCCGGAGAACACTGAAGCTTTCTTT	CASSVDPENTEAFF	14	TRBV9	NA	many	TRBJ1-1
TGTGCCACCAGTGAAGGGACAGGGTGGACCGGGGAGCTGTTTTTT	CATSEGTGWTGELFF	15	TRBV24-1	TRBD1	few	TRBJ2-2
TGTGCCAGCAGCTTAGAGGGACTAAAGACCACAGATACGCAGTATTTT	CASSLEGLKTTDTQYF	16	TRBV13	TRBD2	few	TRBJ2-3
TGTGCCAGCAGTTTATTTAGGGGGCCGATGAACACTGAAGCTTTCTTT	CASSLFRGPMNTEAFF	16	TRBV12-3/TRBV12-4	TRBD1	few	TRBJ1-1
TGTGCCAGTAGTACAGGAATCCAAGAGACCCAGTACTTC	CASSTGIQETQYF	13	TRBV19	NA	NA	TRBJ2-5
TGTGCCAGCAGCGGGGCCGAGTGGTACACCGGGGAGCTGTTTTTT	CASSGAEWYTGELFF	15	TRBV9	NA	few	TRBJ2-2
TGTGCCAGCTCCCAGGCGCAGGGGGAAATGAACACTGAAGCTTTCTTT	CASSQAQGEMNTEAFF	16	TRBV18	TRBD1	few	TRBJ1-1
TGTGCCAGCAGTGACCATCCCGGGACAGGGCCGCGGGGGGCCAACGTCCTGACTTTC	CASSDHPGTGPRGANVLTF	19	TRBV25-1	TRBD1	few	TRBJ2-6
TGTGCCAGCAGCTCCGCGGCGAGGGCCATATATTTT	CASSSAARAIYF	12	TRBV7-9	NA	few	TRBJ1-3